Listed here is a single T cell receptor beta chain. Germline lookup yields CDR1 MNHEY and CDR2 SVGAGI. Trimming left V 6 bases short and J 3 bases short, with 12 bases between. The CDR3 has 13 amino acids. In the original analysis: Amplified reference gene primers provided the basis for estimating nucleated cell counts. The method was immunoSEQ multiplex PCR; TCRdb's version includes in-frame clones alone and lacks a portion of them. V, J and clone size reflect that table, while D and trimming were determined from the DNA. The sample lists fewer than 350,000 clones; 75% to 90% were seen once. The source of the sample is a study of blood T cell repertoires in COVID-19. The wider study: From the United States, Italy and Spain came samples of acute and convalescent COVID-19. Sources were T cells, B-cell-depleted T cells, or PBMCs; the material itself was cDNA or gDNA.

The receptor was isolated from a woman aged 25 to 39 who had recovered from COVID-19. The material sequenced was peripheral blood. J is TRBJ2-7 and V is TRBV6-5, with D possibly being TRBD1 (5 bases). CDR3 nucleotide sequence: TGTGCCAGCAGGTATGGGGCGGACTACGAGCAGTACTTC. It is translated as CASRYGADYEQYF.